The present T cell receptor beta chain was sequenced within a study of control samples from healthy donors and cancer patients. Concerning this clone itself: An end of the junction does not agree with germline; a read error may underlie this.

Germline values: CDR1 SSHAT, CDR2 FNYEAQ (reference sequence). The CDR3 runs to 13 residues. Sequenced by immunoSEQ multiplex PCR; TCRdb stores in-frame clones only, minus some. The sample includes some 200,000 clones, 90% to 95% of them seen just once. The specimen sequenced was blood. The sequence was collected from a woman aged 25 to 39 in good health. The rearrangement joins TRBV7-7 to TRBJ1-6, with D hard to call. DNA of the CDR3: TGTGCTAGCAGCTTCGATGGCAGATCACCCCTCCACTTT. Translation gives CASSFDGRSPLHF.